The sequence of this T cell receptor beta chain was determined in a study of T cell responses to AZD1222 COVID-19 vaccine. General study findings and limits: Nearly half of the spike-specific TCRs reportedly recognize variant regions that carry no mutations. Among AZD1222 vaccinees, only 5 to 7 were seropositive at baseline.

Assay used: immunoSEQ multiplex PCR; TCRdb lists only in-frame clones, some missing. The repertoire consists of 150,000 to 250,000 clones, with roughly 92% occurring once and the leading ten covering less than 1.2%. Germline V CDR1 and CDR2: KGHSH, LQKENI. The CDR3 extends over 15 amino acids. V lost 0 bases and J lost 0, with 8 bases in between. Whether given at about 4 or about 12 weeks, second doses were pooled. This clone was recorded once. Its target is unknown. The chain carries TRBV18 and TRBJ1-1; no clear D gene. This sample comprised peripheral blood, obtained 28 days after the second AZD1222 dose. This receptor was identified in an adult who received the AZD1222 COVID-19 vaccine. The CDR3 DNA reads as TGTGCCAGCTCACCACCTTTTGTTGTGAACACTGAAGCTTTCTTT. It specifies CASSPPFVVNTEAFF.